Below, 32 T cell receptor beta chains from the same sample are listed, as sequenced in a study of blood T cell repertoires in COVID-19. TCRdb's copy holds only in-frame clones and misses some; the assay was immunoSEQ multiplex PCR. The sample shows over 250,000 clones, roughly 87% of them seen only once. Material for sequencing was peripheral blood. The receptors come from a human donor in a cohort sampled during active COVID-19.

The rearrangement uses TRBV3-1 (or the pseudogene TRBV3-2) and TRBJ2-3; 8 bases line up with TRBD2. The J segment lost 6 bases and the V segment lost 4 bases, leaving 9 bases of the junction unmatched. Looked up from germline, CDR1 is LGHDT and CDR2 is YNNKEL (reference sequence). The CDR3 spans 15 residues. The CDR3 coding sequence is TGTGCCAGCAGCCCGCTCGGCGGGAGGACGGATACGCAGTATTTT. Its protein is CASSPLGGRTDTQYF.

This chain connects TRBV19 to TRBJ1-1, with D perhaps matching TRBD1 (5 bases). There are 15 residues in the CDR3. Germline CDR1 reads LNHDA; CDR2 reads SQIVND (reference sequence). Trimming cost V 4 bases and J 5 bases, with 17 bases left between them. The CDR3 DNA follows: TGTGCCAGTAGTAGTTGGGTCGGCCGGGGGACTGAAGCTTTCTTT. It codes for CASSSWVGRGTEAFF.

Regarding this clone: At one end, the junction sequence differs from germline, possibly due to a read error. The chain links TRBV11-2 to TRBJ2-1; 8 bases map to TRBD1. The CDR3 is made up of 12 amino acids. The germline gives CDR1 SGHAT, CDR2 FQNNGV. The CDR3 reads CASSLEGRGLVF. In DNA, the CDR3 is TGTGCCAGCAGCTTAGAGGGCAGGGGGCTTGTCTTC.

This chain joins TRBV6-5 and TRBJ1-4; D unclear. Germline V gene sequence: CDR1 MNHEY, CDR2 SVGAGI. CDR3 length: 15 amino acids. The V end lost 6 bases, the J end lost 8 bases, and 19 bases lay between the germline ends. CDR3 loop: CASRPEDSLGEKLFF. Here the CDR3 DNA reads TGTGCCAGCAGGCCCGAGGACTCCCTAGGAGAAAAACTGTTTTTT.

This chain connects TRBV3-1 (or the pseudogene TRBV3-2) to TRBJ1-2; D not certain. This CDR3 has 11 amino acids. Germline-derived CDR1 and CDR2 are LGHDT and YNNKEL (reference sequence). The ends were cut back, 1 base at V and 8 bases at J, with 5 bases in the middle. Here the CDR3 DNA reads TGTGCCAGCAGCCAAGGCTACGGCTACACCTTC. It codes for CASSQGYGYTF.

There are a few counts of this clone. The V and J genes are TRBV6-1 and TRBJ1-5, with a tentative D call TRBD1 (5 bases). Germline V lookup: CDR1 MNHNS, CDR2 SASEGT. CDR3 length equals 13 residues. V was cut by 3 bases and J by 5 bases, with 8 bases left in between. Written as DNA, the CDR3 is TGTGCCAGCAGTGAGGGACTATATCAGCCCCAGCATTTT. The encoded protein is CASSEGLYQPQHF.

This chain links TRBV18 with TRBJ2-1, with no clear D. V was clipped by 4 bases and J by 7 bases, with 14 bases between them. Germline V gives CDR1 KGHSH, CDR2 LQKENI. The CDR3 covers 14 residues. CDR3 loop: CASSLTEGRNEQFF. The CDR3 region has the DNA TGTGCCAGCTCACTAACGGAAGGCAGGAATGAGCAGTTCTTC.

This clone turned up a few times. This chain links TRBV7-9 with TRBJ1-2; D gene unclear. The CDR3 length is 16 residues. Trimming cost V 5 bases and J 4 bases, with 20 bases left between them. Germline CDR1 is SEHNR and CDR2 is FQNEAQ (reference sequence). CDR3 protein: CASSVWGGERSYGYTF. Written as DNA, the CDR3 is TGTGCCAGCAGCGTATGGGGAGGAGAACGGAGCTATGGCTACACCTTC.

This chain uses TRBV2 with TRBJ2-1; D perhaps matches TRBD2 (5 bases). Trimming took off 5 bases at V and 5 bases at J, with 13 bases between the two ends. Germline V gene sequence: CDR1 SNHLY, CDR2 FYNNEI. The CDR3 runs to 14 residues. The chain's CDR3 is CASSSFLAHNEQFF. In nucleotides, the CDR3 is TGTGCCAGCAGTTCTTTTCTAGCTCACAATGAGCAGTTCTTC.

The chain carries TRBV5-1 and TRBJ2-1; 7 bases are shared with TRBD2. Germline CDR1 is SGHRS and CDR2 is YFSETQ. V dropped 4 bases and J dropped 6; count of bases not matched to a gene: 10. The CDR3 spans 15 residues. CDR3 protein: CASSRGGGSPNEQFF. The CDR3 coding sequence is TGCGCCAGCAGCCGGGGCGGCGGGAGCCCCAATGAGCAGTTCTTC.

This clone was observed a single time. The rearrangement uses TRBV7-9 and TRBJ2-7; D call uncertain. V was cut by 1 base and J by 2 bases, with 12 bases left in between. Germline V gene data show CDR1 as SEHNR and CDR2 as FQNEAQ (reference sequence). The CDR3 extends over 15 amino acids. CDR3 in DNA: TGTGCCAGCAGCTTAGGCAGCAGGCCCCCCTACGAGCAGTACTTC. Its translation is CASSLGSRPPYEQYF.

The chain recombines TRBV6-4 with TRBJ2-1; 9 positions match TRBD2. The germline V gene encodes CDR1 MRHNA and CDR2 SNTAGT. The V gene end was trimmed by 8 bases and the J gene end by 8 bases; junction bases not matched to a gene: 13. CDR3 size: 15 residues. For the CDR3, the DNA is TGTGCCAGCGGACGGGAAGCGGGAGGTTTGTATGAGCAGTTCTTC. Protein sequence: CASGREAGGLYEQFF.

This clone has more than one count but fewer than ten. This chain joins TRBV7-2 and TRBJ2-4, with D perhaps TRBD2 (6 bases). The germline V gene has CDR1 SGHTA and CDR2 FQGNSA. Trimming took off 6 bases at V and 13 bases at J, with 16 bases between the two ends. The CDR3 has 12 residues. The CDR3 coding sequence is TGTGCCAGCAGTCCGTACCCTGGACTACAGTACTTC. It codes for CASSPYPGLQYF.

CDR3 in DNA: TGTGCCAGCAGACAAGACAGATCTAGCAATCAGCCCCAGCATTTT. Amino acid sequence: CASRQDRSSNQPQHF. This chain joins TRBV7-2 and TRBJ1-5, with D possibly being TRBD1 (5 bases). Germline CDR1 reads SGHTA; CDR2 reads FQGNSA. The CDR3 sequence is 15 residues long. Trimming cost V 6 bases and J 0 bases, with 12 bases left between them.

The J gene is TRBJ2-1, the V gene TRBV11-2; D gene ambiguous. The V end was cut by 4 bases, the J end by 5 bases, with 18 bases between. The CDR3 is 16 residues long. Germline-derived CDR1 and CDR2 are SGHAT and FQNNGV. The CDR3 loop reads CASSSRRWNLHNEQFF. The CDR3 DNA follows: TGTGCCAGCAGCTCTAGGCGTTGGAACCTTCACAATGAGCAGTTCTTC. The full variable domain, rest sourced from reference TRBV11-2 and TRBJ2-1, is EAGVAQSPRYKIIEKRQSVAFWCNPISGHATLYWYQQILGQGPKLLIQFQNNGVVDDSQLPKDRFSAERLKGVDSTLKIQPAKLEDSAVYLCASSSRRWNLHNEQFFGPGTRLTVL.

This clone was observed a few times. The chain couples TRBV7-9 to TRBJ2-1; 11 nucleotides line up with TRBD2. The CDR3 consists of 15 residues. V was clipped by 2 bases and J by 10 bases; unmatched bases: 7. CDR1 and CDR2 (germline): SEHNR, FQNEAQ (reference sequence). The CDR3 here is CASSLSLAGGQEQFF. The DNA for the CDR3 is TGTGCCAGCAGCTTATCCCTAGCGGGAGGTCAGGAGCAGTTCTTC.

The V gene is TRBV6-6, the J gene TRBJ2-5; D is unclear. Germline CDR1 and CDR2: MNHNY and SVGAGI (reference sequence). V gave up 11 bases and J gave up 4 bases, with 11 bases separating them. This CDR3 region has 11 residues. CDR3 sequence reads: CALRMGETQYF. CDR3 sequence (DNA): TGTGCCCTGAGGATGGGAGAGACCCAGTACTTC.

A remark on this clone: Other nucleotide sequences in the sample specify the same CDR3. The genes are TRBV5-1 and TRBJ2-2; D is unclear. The CDR3 extends over 14 amino acids. The V end was cut by 3 bases, the J end by 4 bases, with 10 bases between. The germline V gene has CDR1 SGHRS and CDR2 YFSETQ. For the CDR3, the DNA is TGCGCCAGCAGCTCGGGTCAGAGCACCGGGGAGCTGTTTTTT. Its protein product is CASSSGQSTGELFF.

The CDR3 DNA reads TGTGCCAGCTCCCCCGGGACAGGGAGGGAAGCTTTCTTT. Translating it yields CASSPGTGREAFF. The genes are TRBV18 and TRBJ1-1, with TRBD1 matching 9 bases. Germline CDR1 KGHSH, CDR2 LQKENI. The CDR3 totals 13 residues. V lost 6 bases to trimming and J lost 8 bases; unmatched junction nucleotides: 7.

This clone is a singleton in its sample. At one of its ends the junction is not consistent with the germline gene, which may arise from a read error. The DNA of the CDR3 is TGTGCCAGCAGGCAACCGGGACTGAATGCCTCCTTC. It translates to CASRQPGLNASF. This chain joins TRBV28 and TRBJ1-2; a weak D match, TRBD1 (5 bases). The CDR3 consists of 12 residues. Germline V gives CDR1 MDHEN, CDR2 SYDVKM.

The chain joins TRBV4-2 to TRBJ2-7; perhaps TRBD2 as D (5 bases). Germline CDR1 is LGHNA and CDR2 is YNFKEQ. The CDR3 has 15 residues. Trimming stripped 4 bases from V and 3 bases from J, with 16 bases between. This CDR3 reads CASSPGGSKIYEQYF. The CDR3 DNA reads as TGTGCCAGCAGCCCGGGTGGGAGTAAGATCTACGAGCAGTACTTC.

V is TRBV13 and J is TRBJ2-6; no definite D call. The CDR3 is 14 residues long. V was shortened by 5 bases and J by 3 bases, with 8 bases between the two germline ends. CDR1 is PRHDT, CDR2 FYEKMQ, per germline (reference sequence). The DNA for the CDR3 is TGTGCCAGCAGCACCCAGGTTGGGGCCAACGTCCTGACTTTC. It encodes CASSTQVGANVLTF.

The rearrangement links TRBV27 to TRBJ1-2, with 10 bases that match TRBD1. Germline V gene data show CDR1 as MNHEY and CDR2 as SMNVEV (reference sequence). This CDR3 contains 15 residues. With V trimmed by 4 bases and J by 8 bases, 10 bases remained unmatched. The CDR3 loop is CASSSRDRGHRGYTF. The CDR3 DNA reads as TGTGCCAGCAGTTCCCGGGACAGGGGACATCGGGGCTACACCTTC.

The chain carries TRBV4-1 and TRBJ2-4; the match to TRBD2 covers 8 bases. Germline V gene lookup returns CDR1 MGHRA and CDR2 YSYEKL. The V and J ends lost 4 bases and 9 bases, in that order; junction bases with no gene match: 11. The CDR3 length is 15 residues. The CDR3 reads CASSPPGTSVGIQYF. CDR3 DNA sequence: TGCGCCAGCAGCCCCCCCGGGACTAGTGTTGGCATTCAGTACTTC.

V usage is TRBV5-1 and J usage is TRBJ2-6; D remains ambiguous. Germline V gene sequence: CDR1 SGHRS, CDR2 YFSETQ. This CDR3 is built from 15 residues. With 0 bases removed from V and 0 bases from J, the gap between germline ends came to 4 bases. The CDR3 bases are TGCGCCAGCAGCTTGGCACTCTCTGGGGCCAACGTCCTGACTTTC. This encodes CASSLALSGANVLTF.

The rearrangement uses TRBV15 and TRBJ2-5, with 12 bases aligning to TRBD2. The CDR3 runs 16 residues. Germline lookup yields CDR1 LNHNV and CDR2 YYDKDF (reference sequence). The V and J ends lost 1 base and 2 bases, in that order; junction bases with no gene match: 2. The CDR3 sequence is CATSRASGRGQETQYF. The CDR3 region has the DNA TGTGCCACCAGCAGAGCTAGCGGGAGGGGTCAAGAGACCCAGTACTTC.

This clone has just one count. In DNA, the CDR3 is TGTGCCAGCAGCGTGGACACGCACGAGCAGTACTTC. It encodes CASSVDTHEQYF. This chain joins TRBV11-2 and TRBJ2-7, with D possibly TRBD1 on 5 matching bases. The germline V gene has CDR1 SGHAT and CDR2 FQNNGV. This CDR3 comprises 12 residues. V lost 5 bases to trimming and J lost 5 bases, with 10 bases between them.

The rearrangement links TRBV7-8 to TRBJ1-5, with 10 bases lining up with TRBD1. The CDR3 runs 15 residues. CDR1 is SGHVS and CDR2 is FQNEAQ in the germline V gene. V shed 2 bases and J 5 bases; nucleotides not matched to a gene: 3. In DNA, the CDR3 is TGTGCCAGCAGCTTATGGGACAGGGGAGATCAGCCCCAGCATTTT. This encodes CASSLWDRGDQPQHF.

CDR3 sequence: CATSDSIGVWYF. Here the CDR3 DNA reads TGTGCCACCAGTGATTCTATAGGGGTTTGGTACTTC. This sequence joins TRBV24-1 and TRBJ2-7; perhaps TRBD1 as D (5 bases). V was clipped by 2 bases and J by 12 bases, with 13 bases between them. Germline V gene data show CDR1 as KGHDR and CDR2 as SFDVKD. This CDR3 is 12 amino acids long.

The J gene is TRBJ1-2, the V gene TRBV2; D unclear. The V gene's germline CDR1 is SNHLY and CDR2 FYNNEI. The CDR3 consists of 17 residues. Trimming took 7 bases from V and 0 from J, leaving 21 bases between them. The DNA for the CDR3 is TGTGCCAGCACCGACATGGCGGGCCCCACGACTAACTATGGCTACACCTTC. This gives the protein CASTDMAGPTTNYGYTF. Using reference TRBV2 and TRBJ1-2 for the parts outside the CDR3, the full variable domain is EPEVTQTPSHQVTQMGQEVILRCVPISNHLYFYWYRQILGQKVEFLVSFYNNEISEKSEIFDDQFSVERPDGSNFTLKIRSTKLEDSAMYFCASTDMAGPTTNYGYTFGSGTRLTVV.

This chain connects TRBV9 to TRBJ2-7; 12 positions match TRBD1. CDR3 size: 15 residues. The ends lost 0 bases at V and 5 bases at J; junction bases unmatched: 3. Per the germline V gene, CDR1 is SGDLS and CDR2 is YYNGEE. The CDR3 here is CASSVGGQGANEQYF. The DNA for the CDR3 is TGTGCCAGCAGCGTAGGGGGACAGGGGGCAAACGAGCAGTACTTC. The full variable domain, its missing parts supplied by reference TRBV9 and TRBJ2-7, is DSGVTQTPKHLITATGQRVTLRCSPRSGDLSVYWYQQSLDQGLQFLIQYYNGEERAKGNILERFSAQQFPDLHSELNLSSLELGDSALYFCASSVGGQGANEQYFGPGTRLTVT.

This chain uses TRBV3-1 (or the pseudogene TRBV3-2) with TRBJ2-1; 8 nucleotides agree with TRBD2. The CDR3 is made up of 16 amino acids. CDR1 is LGHDT and CDR2 is YNNKEL in the germline V gene (reference sequence). The junction had 12 bases not matched to a gene; V was cut back by 2 bases and J by 9 bases. The CDR3 reads CASSQRLAYVGGEQFF. CDR3 sequence (DNA): TGTGCCAGCAGCCAACGACTAGCGTACGTGGGTGGTGAGCAGTTCTTC.